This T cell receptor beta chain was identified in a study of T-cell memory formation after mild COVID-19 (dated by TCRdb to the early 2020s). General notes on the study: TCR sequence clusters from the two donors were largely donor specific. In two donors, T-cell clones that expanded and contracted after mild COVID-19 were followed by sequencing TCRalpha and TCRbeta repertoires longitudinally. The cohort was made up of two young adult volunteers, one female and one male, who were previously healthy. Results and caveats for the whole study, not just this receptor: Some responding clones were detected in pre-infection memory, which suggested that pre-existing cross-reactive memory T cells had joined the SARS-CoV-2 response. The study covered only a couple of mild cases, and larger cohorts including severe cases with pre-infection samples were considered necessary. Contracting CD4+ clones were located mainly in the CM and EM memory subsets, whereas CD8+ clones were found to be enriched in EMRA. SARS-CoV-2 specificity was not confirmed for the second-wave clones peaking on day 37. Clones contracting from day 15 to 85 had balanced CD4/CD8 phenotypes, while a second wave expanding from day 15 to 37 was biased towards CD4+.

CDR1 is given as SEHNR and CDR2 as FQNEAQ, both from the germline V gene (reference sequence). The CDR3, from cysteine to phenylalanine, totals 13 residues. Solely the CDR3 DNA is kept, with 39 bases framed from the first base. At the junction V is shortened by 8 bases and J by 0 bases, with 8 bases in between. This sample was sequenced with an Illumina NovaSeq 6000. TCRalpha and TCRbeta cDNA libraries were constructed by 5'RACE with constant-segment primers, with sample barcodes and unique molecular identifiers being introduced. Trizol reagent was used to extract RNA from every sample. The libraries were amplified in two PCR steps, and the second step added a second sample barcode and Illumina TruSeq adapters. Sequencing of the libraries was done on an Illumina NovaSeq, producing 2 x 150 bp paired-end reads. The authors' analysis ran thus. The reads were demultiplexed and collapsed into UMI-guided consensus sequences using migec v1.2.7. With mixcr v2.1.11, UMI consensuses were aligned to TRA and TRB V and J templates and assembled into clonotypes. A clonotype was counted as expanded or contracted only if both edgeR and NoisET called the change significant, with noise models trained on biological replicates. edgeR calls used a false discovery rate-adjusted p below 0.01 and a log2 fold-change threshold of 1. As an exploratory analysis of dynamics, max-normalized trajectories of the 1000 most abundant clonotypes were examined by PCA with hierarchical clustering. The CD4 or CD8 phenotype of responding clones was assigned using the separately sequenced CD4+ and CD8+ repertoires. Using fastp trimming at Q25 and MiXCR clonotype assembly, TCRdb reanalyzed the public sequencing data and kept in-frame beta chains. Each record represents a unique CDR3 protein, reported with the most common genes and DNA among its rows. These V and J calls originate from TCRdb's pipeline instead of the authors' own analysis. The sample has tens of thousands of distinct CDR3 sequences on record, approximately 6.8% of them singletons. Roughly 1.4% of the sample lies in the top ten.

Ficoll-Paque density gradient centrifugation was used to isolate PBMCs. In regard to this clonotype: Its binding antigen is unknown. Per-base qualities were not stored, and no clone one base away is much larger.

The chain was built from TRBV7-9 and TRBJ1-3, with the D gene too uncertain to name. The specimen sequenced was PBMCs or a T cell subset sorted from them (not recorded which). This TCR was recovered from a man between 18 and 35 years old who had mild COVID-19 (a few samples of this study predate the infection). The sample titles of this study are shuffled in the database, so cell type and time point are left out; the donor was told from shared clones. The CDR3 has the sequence CASEAGSGNTIYF. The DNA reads TGTGCCAGCGAAGCAGGCTCTGGAAACACCATATATTTT.